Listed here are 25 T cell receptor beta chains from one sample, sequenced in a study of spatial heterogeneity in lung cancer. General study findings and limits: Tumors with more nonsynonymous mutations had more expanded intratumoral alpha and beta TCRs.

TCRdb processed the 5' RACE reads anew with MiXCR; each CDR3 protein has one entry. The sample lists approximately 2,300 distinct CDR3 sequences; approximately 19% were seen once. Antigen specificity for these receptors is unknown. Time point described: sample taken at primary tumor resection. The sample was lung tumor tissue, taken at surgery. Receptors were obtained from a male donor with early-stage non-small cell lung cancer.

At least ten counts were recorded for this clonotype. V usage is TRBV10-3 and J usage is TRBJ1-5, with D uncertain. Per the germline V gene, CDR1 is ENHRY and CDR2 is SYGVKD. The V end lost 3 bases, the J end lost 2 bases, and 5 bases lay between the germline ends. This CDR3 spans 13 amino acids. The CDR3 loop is CAISESRNQPQHF. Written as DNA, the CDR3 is TGTGCCATCAGTGAATCTCGCAATCAGCCCCAGCATTTT.

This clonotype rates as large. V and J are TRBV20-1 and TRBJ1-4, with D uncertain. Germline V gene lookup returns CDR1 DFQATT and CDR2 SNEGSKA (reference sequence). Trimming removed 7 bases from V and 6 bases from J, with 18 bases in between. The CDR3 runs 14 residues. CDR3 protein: CSGSGPDIDEKLFF. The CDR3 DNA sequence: TGCAGTGGTAGCGGCCCTGACATTGATGAAAAACTGTTTTTT.

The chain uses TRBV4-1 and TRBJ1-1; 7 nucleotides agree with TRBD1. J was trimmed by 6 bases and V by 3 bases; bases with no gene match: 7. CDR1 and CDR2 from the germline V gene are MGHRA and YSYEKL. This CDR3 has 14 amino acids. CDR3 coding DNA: TGCGCCAGCAGCCATGCCACAGGGGAGGCTGAAGCTTTCTTT. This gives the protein CASSHATGEAEAFF.

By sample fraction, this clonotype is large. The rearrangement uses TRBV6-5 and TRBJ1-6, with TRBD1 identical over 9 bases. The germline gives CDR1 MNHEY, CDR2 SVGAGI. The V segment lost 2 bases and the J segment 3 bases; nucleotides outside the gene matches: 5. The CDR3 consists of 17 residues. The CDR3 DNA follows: TGTGCCAGCAGTTACCGGGACAGGGCCGACTATAATTCACCCCTCCACTTT. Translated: CASSYRDRADYNSPLHF.

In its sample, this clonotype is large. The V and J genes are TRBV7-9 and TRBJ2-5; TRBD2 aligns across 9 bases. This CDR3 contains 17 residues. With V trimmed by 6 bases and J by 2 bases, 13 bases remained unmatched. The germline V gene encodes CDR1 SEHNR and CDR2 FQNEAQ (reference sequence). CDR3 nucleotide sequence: TGTGCCAGCAGGGATTTTACCAGGACTAGCGCTCAAGAGACCCAGTACTTC. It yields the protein CASRDFTRTSAQETQYF.

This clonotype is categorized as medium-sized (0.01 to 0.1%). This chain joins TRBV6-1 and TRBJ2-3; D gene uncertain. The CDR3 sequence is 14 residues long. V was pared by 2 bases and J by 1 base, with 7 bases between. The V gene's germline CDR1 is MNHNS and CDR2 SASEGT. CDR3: CASSEFRGTDTQYF. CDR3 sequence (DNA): TGTGCCAGCAGTGAATTTCGGGGCACAGATACGCAGTATTTT.

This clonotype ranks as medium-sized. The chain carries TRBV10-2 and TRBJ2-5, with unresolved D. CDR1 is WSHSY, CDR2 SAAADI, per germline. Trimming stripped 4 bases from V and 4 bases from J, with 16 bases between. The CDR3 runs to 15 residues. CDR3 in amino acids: CASSVGLGGAETQYF. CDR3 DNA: TGCGCCAGCAGTGTCGGGTTGGGCGGCGCAGAGACCCAGTACTTC.

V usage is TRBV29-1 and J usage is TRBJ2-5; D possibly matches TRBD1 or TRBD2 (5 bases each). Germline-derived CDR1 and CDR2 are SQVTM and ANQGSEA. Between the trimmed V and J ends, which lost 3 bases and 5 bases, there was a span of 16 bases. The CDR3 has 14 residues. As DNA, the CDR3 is TGCAGCGTTGAGGGATTGGACGGGGCGGAGACCCAGTACTTC. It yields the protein CSVEGLDGAETQYF.

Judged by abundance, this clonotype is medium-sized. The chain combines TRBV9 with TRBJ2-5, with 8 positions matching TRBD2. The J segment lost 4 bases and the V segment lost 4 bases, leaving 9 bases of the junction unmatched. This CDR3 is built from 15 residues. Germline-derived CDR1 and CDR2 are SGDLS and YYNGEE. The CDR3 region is CASSTSSRGGETQYF. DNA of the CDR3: TGTGCCAGCAGCACTTCCTCCCGGGGGGGAGAGACCCAGTACTTC.

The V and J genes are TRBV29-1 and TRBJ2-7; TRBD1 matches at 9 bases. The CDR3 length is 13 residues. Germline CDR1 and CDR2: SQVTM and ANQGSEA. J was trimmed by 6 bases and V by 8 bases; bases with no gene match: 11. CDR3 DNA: TGCAGCTTCCTCGCGGGACAGGGCTTCGAGCAGTACTTC. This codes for CSFLAGQGFEQYF.

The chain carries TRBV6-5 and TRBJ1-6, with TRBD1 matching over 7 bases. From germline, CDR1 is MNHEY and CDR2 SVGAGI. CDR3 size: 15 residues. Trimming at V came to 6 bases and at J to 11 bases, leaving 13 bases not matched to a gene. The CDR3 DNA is TGTGCCAGCAGAGTTACGAAACAGGGGCATACACCCCTCCACTTT. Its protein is CASRVTKQGHTPLHF.

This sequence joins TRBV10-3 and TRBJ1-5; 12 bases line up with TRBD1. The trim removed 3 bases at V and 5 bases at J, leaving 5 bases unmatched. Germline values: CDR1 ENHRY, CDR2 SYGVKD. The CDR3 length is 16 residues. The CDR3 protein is CAISDHGTGGDQPQHF. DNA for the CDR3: TGTGCCATCAGTGATCACGGGACAGGGGGCGATCAGCCCCAGCATTTT.

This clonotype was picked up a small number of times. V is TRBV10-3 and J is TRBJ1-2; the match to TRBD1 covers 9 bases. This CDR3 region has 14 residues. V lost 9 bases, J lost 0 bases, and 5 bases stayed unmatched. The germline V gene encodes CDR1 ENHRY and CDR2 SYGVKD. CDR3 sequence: CAINDRGANYGYTF. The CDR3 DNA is TGTGCCATAAACGACAGGGGGGCTAACTATGGCTACACCTTC.

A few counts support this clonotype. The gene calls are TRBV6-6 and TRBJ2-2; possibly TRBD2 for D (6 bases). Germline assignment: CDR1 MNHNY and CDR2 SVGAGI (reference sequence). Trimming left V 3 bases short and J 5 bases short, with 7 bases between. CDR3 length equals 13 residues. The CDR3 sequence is CASSYRGTGELFF. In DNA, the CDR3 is TGTGCCAGCAGTTATCGGGGGACCGGGGAGCTGTTTTTT.

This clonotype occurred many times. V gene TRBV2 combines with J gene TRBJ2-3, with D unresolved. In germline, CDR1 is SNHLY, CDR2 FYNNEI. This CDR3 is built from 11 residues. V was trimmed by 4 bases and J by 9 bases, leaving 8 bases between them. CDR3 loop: CASSVSRTQYF. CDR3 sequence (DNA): TGTGCCAGCAGTGTCTCCCGAACGCAGTATTTT.

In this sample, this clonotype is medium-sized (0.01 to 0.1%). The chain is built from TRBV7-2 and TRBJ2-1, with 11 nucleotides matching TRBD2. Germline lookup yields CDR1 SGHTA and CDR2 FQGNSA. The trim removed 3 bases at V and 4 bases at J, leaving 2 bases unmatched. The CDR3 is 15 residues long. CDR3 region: CASSFGTSGYNEQFF. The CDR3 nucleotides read TGTGCCAGCAGCTTCGGGACTAGCGGTTACAATGAGCAGTTCTTC.

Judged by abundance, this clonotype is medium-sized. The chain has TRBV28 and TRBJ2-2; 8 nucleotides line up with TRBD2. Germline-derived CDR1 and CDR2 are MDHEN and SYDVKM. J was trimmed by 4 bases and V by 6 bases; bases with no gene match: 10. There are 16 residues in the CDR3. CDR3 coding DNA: TGTGCCAGCAGCGCTACCGGGACTAGTGTCACCGGGGAGCTGTTTTTT. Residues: CASSATGTSVTGELFF.

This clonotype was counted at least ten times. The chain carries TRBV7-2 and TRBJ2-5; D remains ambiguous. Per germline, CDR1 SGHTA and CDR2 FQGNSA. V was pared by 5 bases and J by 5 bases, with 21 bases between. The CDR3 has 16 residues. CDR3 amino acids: CASSPSLSTGVETQYF. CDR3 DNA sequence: TGTGCCAGCAGCCCCAGCCTTTCAACGGGTGTGGAGACCCAGTACTTC.

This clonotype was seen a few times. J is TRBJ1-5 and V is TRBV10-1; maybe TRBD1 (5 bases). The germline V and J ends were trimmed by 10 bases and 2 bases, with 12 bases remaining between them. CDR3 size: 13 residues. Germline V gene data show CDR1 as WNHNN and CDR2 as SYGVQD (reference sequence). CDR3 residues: CAKGELGNQPQHF. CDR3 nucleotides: TGCGCCAAAGGGGAACTTGGCAATCAGCCCCAGCATTTT.

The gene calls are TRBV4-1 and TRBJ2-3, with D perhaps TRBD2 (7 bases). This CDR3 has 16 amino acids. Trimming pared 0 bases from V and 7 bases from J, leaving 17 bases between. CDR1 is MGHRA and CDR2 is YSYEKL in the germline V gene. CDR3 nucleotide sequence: TGCGCCAGCAGCCAAGATCCCCGGGGGGCGGAATATACGCAGTATTTT. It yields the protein CASSQDPRGAEYTQYF.

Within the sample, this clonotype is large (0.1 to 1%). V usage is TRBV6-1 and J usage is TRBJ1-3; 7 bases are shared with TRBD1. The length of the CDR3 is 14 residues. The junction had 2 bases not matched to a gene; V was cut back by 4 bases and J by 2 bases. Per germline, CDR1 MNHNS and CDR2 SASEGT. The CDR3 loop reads CASSGGQAGNTIYF. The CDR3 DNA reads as TGTGCCAGCAGTGGAGGACAGGCTGGAAACACCATATATTTT.

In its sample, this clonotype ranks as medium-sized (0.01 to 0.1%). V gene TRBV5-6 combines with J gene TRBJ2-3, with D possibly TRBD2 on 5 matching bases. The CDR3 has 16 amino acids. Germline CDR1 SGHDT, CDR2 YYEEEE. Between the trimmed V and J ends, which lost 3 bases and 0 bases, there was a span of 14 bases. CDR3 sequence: CASSYPDLVSTDTQYF. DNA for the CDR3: TGTGCCAGCAGCTACCCGGACTTGGTTAGCACAGATACGCAGTATTTT.

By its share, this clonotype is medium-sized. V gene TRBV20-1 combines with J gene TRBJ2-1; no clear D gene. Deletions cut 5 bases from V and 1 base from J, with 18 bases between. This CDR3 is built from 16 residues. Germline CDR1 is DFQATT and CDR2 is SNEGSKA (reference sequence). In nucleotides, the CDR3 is TGCAGTGCTCTTGACCCTTTGGTAGAATCCTACAATGAGCAGTTCTTC. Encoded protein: CSALDPLVESYNEQFF.

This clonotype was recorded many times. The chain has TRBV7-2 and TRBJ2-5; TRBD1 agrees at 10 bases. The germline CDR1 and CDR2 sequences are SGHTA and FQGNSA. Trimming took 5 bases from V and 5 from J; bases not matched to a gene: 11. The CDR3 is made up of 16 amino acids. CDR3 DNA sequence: TGTGCCAGCAGCGCGTCGACAGGGGGCGGGGGCGAGACCCAGTACTTC. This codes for CASSASTGGGGETQYF.

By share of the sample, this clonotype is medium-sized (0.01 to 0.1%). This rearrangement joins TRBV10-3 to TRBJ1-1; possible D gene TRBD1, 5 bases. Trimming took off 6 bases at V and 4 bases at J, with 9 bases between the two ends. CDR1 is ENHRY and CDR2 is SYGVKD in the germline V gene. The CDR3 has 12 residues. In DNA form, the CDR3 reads TGTGCCATCAGACAGGAGGGCACTGAAGCTTTCTTT. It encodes CAIRQEGTEAFF.